The clone carrying this T cell receptor beta chain was seen many times. Antigen specificity is unknown. Germline V gene data show CDR1 as SGHTA and CDR2 as FQGNSA. The V gene end was trimmed by 1 base and the J gene end by 7 bases; junction bases not matched to a gene: 7. The length of the CDR3 is 15 residues. Then a second PCR, running about 7 to 11 cycles, was carried out with a sample-barcoded 5' primer and a J-beta primer mix. Tagging of each cDNA molecule was performed by a template-switch adaptor with 12 random nucleotides. TCRdb fed the 5' RACE reads into MiXCR, producing one record per CDR3 protein. This table holds 600,000 or so distinct CDR3 sequences, 25% to 30% found once. Healthy individuals of Caucasian origin from Russia, aged roughly 6 to 95, served as donors. This sample was included in a study of blood T cells in healthy people across ages. The study, taken as a whole, reports: Considered underestimates were the diversity estimates obtained from one million T cells.

The TCR was taken from a woman of 80 years or more in good health. Sequenced input: blood. J is TRBJ2-5 and V is TRBV7-2; 9 bases align to TRBD1. The CDR3 nucleotides are TGTGCCAGCAGCTTAGATCGGACAGGGGCGAGGACCCAGTACTTC. Its protein is CASSLDRTGARTQYF.